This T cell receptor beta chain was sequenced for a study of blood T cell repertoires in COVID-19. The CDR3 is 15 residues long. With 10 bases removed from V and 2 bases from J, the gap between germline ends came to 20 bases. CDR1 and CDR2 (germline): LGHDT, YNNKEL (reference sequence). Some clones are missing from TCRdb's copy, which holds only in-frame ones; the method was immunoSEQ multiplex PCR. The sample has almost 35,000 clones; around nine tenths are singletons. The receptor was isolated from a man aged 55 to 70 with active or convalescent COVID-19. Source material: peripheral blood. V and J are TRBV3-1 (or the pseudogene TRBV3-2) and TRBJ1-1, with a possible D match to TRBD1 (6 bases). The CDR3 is CATGGQPASNTEAFF. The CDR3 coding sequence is TGTGCCACGGGGGGGCAGCCCGCCTCCAACACTGAAGCTTTCTTT.